These T cell receptor beta chains were read from a single sample in a study of blood T cells in healthy people across ages. TCRdb analysed the 5' RACE reads with MiXCR anew, one entry per CDR3 protein. Found here are about 800,000 distinct CDR3 sequences, about 46% of them singletons; the top ten hold over 15%. Sequenced: blood. The origin of the receptors is an elderly man in good health. CDR3s include the opening cysteine and the closing phenylalanine or tryptophan. D genes are given only for firm matches. Some rows have no size entry. The others give once, few or many, or a class for an expanded clone.

abundance,v_gene,j_gene,d_gene,CDR3aa,CDR3nt
few,TRBV7-2,TRBJ1-4,-,CASSLAGVGTNEKLFF,TGTGCCAGCAGCTTGGCAGGGGTAGGAACTAATGAAAAACTGTTTTTT
few,TRBV12-3/TRBV12-4,TRBJ1-2,TRBD1,CASSSSSGTANGYTF,TGTGCCAGCAGTTCGTCGTCCGGGACAGCGAATGGCTACACCTTC
-,TRBV29-1,TRBJ2-1,-,CSATAAAGNEQFF,TGCAGCGCCACGGCGGCGGCGGGCAATGAGCAGTTCTTC
-,TRBV7-2,TRBJ1-4,-,CASSRRSTNEKLFF,TGTGCCAGCAGCCGGAGGTCAACTAATGAAAAACTGTTTTTT
-,TRBV3-1,TRBJ2-5,TRBD2,CASSRTPAGGETQYF,TGTGCCAGCAGCCGGACCCCAGCGGGAGGTGAGACCCAGTACTTC
-,TRBV5-6,TRBJ2-7,TRBD1,CASSSYRQGEHEQYF,TGTGCCAGCAGCAGTTATAGACAGGGAGAGCACGAGCAGTACTTC
few,TRBV29-1,TRBJ2-1,TRBD2,CSVDRTSAYNEQFF,TGCAGCGTCGACCGGACTAGCGCCTACAATGAGCAGTTCTTC
few,TRBV6-1,TRBJ1-2,-,CASSEVARDGYTF,TGTGCCAGCAGTGAAGTGGCACGGGATGGCTACACCTTC
-,TRBV4-3,TRBJ2-2,-,CASSQETLGHRNGELFF,TGCGCCAGCAGCCAAGAAACTCTGGGACATCGAAACGGGGAGCTGTTTTTT
-,TRBV20-1,TRBJ2-3,TRBD2,CSAKNPGLAADTQYF,TGCAGTGCTAAAAACCCGGGACTAGCGGCAGATACGCAGTATTTT
once,TRBV9,TRBJ1-2,-,CASSTRVQNGYTF,TGTGCCAGCAGCACTAGAGTGCAGAATGGCTACACCTTC
many,TRBV7-9,TRBJ2-5,TRBD2,CASSLVSAGVPGRETQYF,TGTGCCAGCAGCTTAGTTTCCGCGGGAGTACCGGGGAGGGAGACCCAGTACTTC
-,TRBV7-2,TRBJ2-7,-,CASSFTDYEQYF,TGTGCCAGCAGCTTTACTGATTACGAGCAGTACTTC
-,TRBV20-1,TRBJ2-3,TRBD1,CSARGQTPMDTQYF,TGCAGTGCTAGGGGACAGACCCCCATGGATACGCAGTATTTT
-,TRBV12-3/TRBV12-4,TRBJ2-3,-,CASSLSLPGIPSADTQYF,TGTGCCAGCAGTTTATCACTGCCAGGGATACCGAGCGCAGATACGCAGTATTTT
-,TRBV9,TRBJ2-2,-,CASSGRQVRGGELFF,TGTGCCAGCAGCGGTCGTCAAGTCCGGGGCGGGGAGCTGTTTTTT
few,TRBV11-3,TRBJ1-1,-,CASSLDPGYQAFF,TGTGCCAGCAGCTTAGATCCTGGGTATCAAGCTTTCTTT
-,TRBV3-1,TRBJ1-1,TRBD1,CASSQGTGGTEAFF,TGTGCCAGCAGCCAAGGGACAGGGGGCACTGAAGCTTTCTTT
-,TRBV11-2,TRBJ2-7,TRBD1,CASSYSTGTEYEQYF,TGTGCCAGCAGCTATAGTACCGGGACAGAATACGAGCAGTACTTC
once,TRBV5-1,TRBJ2-7,-,CASSPEGRFRYNEQYF,TGCGCCAGCAGCCCCGAGGGCCGTTTTCGATACAATGAGCAGTACTTC
few,TRBV2,TRBJ2-1,TRBD1,CASSRDSKDYNEQFF,TGTGCCAGCAGTAGGGACAGCAAGGACTACAATGAGCAGTTCTTC
few,TRBV11-2,TRBJ1-1,-,CASSLSQGWGTEAFF,TGTGCCAGCAGCTTGTCGCAGGGGTGGGGCACTGAAGCTTTCTTT
-,TRBV7-2,TRBJ2-5,TRBD1,CASSLNGGQVQETQYF,TGTGCCAGCAGCTTAAATGGGGGACAGGTACAAGAGACCCAGTACTTC
-,TRBV27,TRBJ1-4,-,CASRPGGVNEKLFF,TGTGCCAGCAGGCCCGGCGGAGTTAATGAAAAACTGTTTTTT
-,TRBV20-1,TRBJ2-5,-,CSASGDDYNEQYF,TGCAGTGCTAGCGGAGACGACTACAATGAGCAGTACTTC
-,TRBV5-1,TRBJ2-4,-,CASSTDQPLGSKNIQYF,TGCGCCAGCAGCACGGACCAGCCCCTGGGAAGCAAAAACATTCAGTACTTC
-,TRBV24-1,TRBJ2-4,-,CATSDPGAKNIQYF,TGTGCCACCAGTGATCCTGGGGCCAAAAACATTCAGTACTTC
once,TRBV3-1,TRBJ1-6,-,CASSQYRASPLHF,TGTGCCAGCAGCCAATACAGGGCGTCACCCCTCCACTTT
-,TRBV25-1,TRBJ2-3,TRBD2,CASSEGGGYTDTQYF,TGTGCCAGCAGTGAGGGCGGGGGGTACACAGATACGCAGTATTTT
-,TRBV4-3,TRBJ2-3,-,CASSQGRLDTQYF,TGCGCCAGCAGCCAAGGTCGCTTGGATACGCAGTATTTT
few,TRBV10-3,TRBJ2-7,TRBD2,CATAGLAEAYEQYF,TGTGCCACCGCGGGACTAGCGGAGGCCTACGAGCAGTACTTC
-,TRBV29-1,TRBJ2-1,TRBD2,CSVGDGGTYNEQFF,TGCAGCGTGGGGGACGGGGGGACCTACAATGAGCAGTTCTTC
many,TRBV4-3,TRBJ2-5,-,CASSPKLDRTQYF,TGCGCCAGCAGCCCAAAACTAGACCGGACCCAGTACTTC
few,TRBV2,TRBJ2-7,-,CASSAGTGYEQYF,TGTGCCAGCAGTGCAGGGACCGGCTACGAGCAGTACTTC
-,TRBV7-8,TRBJ2-7,-,CASSARTDPYEQYF,TGTGCCAGCAGCGCCCGGACGGACCCCTACGAGCAGTACTTC
-,TRBV7-6,TRBJ2-7,-,CASSSQGRPYEQYF,TGTGCCAGCAGCTCCCAGGGCCGTCCCTACGAGCAGTACTTC
-,TRBV3-1,TRBJ1-3,-,CASSQAEGTAIYF,TGTGCCAGCAGCCAAGCGGAGGGCACCGCCATATATTTT
once,TRBV14,TRBJ1-6,-,CASNLNDSPLHF,TGTGCCAGCAATTTAAACGATTCACCCCTCCACTTT
-,TRBV12-3/TRBV12-4,TRBJ2-3,TRBD2,CASSPTSGSQDTEYF,TGTGCCAGCAGCCCTACTAGCGGGAGTCAGGATACGGAGTATTTT
-,TRBV30,TRBJ2-7,-,CAWSQGTLYEQYF,TGTGCCTGGTCCCAGGGGACCTTATACGAGCAGTACTTC